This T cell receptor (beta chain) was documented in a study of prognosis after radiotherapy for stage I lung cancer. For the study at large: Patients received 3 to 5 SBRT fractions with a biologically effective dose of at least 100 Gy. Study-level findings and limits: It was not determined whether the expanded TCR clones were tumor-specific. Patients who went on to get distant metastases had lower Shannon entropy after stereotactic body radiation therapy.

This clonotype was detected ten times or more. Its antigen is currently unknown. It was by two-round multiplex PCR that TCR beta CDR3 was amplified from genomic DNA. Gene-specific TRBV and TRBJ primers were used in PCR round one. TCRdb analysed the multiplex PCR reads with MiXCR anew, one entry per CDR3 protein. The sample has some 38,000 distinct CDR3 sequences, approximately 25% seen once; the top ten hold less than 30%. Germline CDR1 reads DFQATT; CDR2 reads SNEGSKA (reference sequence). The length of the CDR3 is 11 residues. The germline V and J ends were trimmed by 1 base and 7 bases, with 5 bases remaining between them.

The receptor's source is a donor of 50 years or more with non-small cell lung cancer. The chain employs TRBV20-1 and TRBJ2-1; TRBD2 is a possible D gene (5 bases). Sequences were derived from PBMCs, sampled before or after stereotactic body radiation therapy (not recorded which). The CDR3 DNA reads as TGCAGTGCTAGAGGAGGGAATGAGCAGTTCTTC. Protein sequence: CSARGGNEQFF.